Below, one T cell receptor beta chain is given with its context. Antigen: not known. The data originate from a study of post-analysis software for immune sequencing data. Points from the study as a whole: Patients carried a handful of TRBV segments more frequently than controls did, and TRBV5-6, TRBV5-1 and TRBV20-1 were among them.

This CDR3 is built from 14 residues. The V gene lost 5 bases and the J gene lost 8 bases, with 18 bases spanning the gap. The germline CDR1 and CDR2 sequences are MDHEN and SYDVKM. Tagging with unique molecular identifiers was a feature of the TCR beta cDNA libraries. TCRdb redid the calling of the PCR reads with MiXCR, one entry per CDR3 protein. This sample carries roughly 730,000 distinct CDR3 sequences, 30% of them seen once, and the ten largest clones take about 0.5%. This sequence joins TRBV28 and TRBJ1-1, with D possibly being TRBD1 (5 bases). The sequence was obtained from a girl aged 10 to 17 with multiple sclerosis. Sequenced: blood. The DNA for the CDR3 is TGTGCCAGCAGTCCCCTGTGGGAGGGGTCGGAAGCTTTCTTT. Translating it yields CASSPLWEGSEAFF.